This T cell receptor beta chain was obtained from a study of blood T cell repertoires in COVID-19. The data were produced by immunoSEQ multiplex PCR, yet TCRdb's version contains in-frame clones alone and is incomplete. Among around 210,000 clones listed, 70% to 90% were seen once. In its sample, this clone was seen many times. CDR3 length: 15 amino acids. Deletions cut 5 bases from V and 8 bases from J, with 18 bases between. Germline V gene lookup returns CDR1 MNHEY and CDR2 SVGAGI. The TCR was taken from a man in his forties or fifties with COVID-19, enrolled during active disease. The chain is built from TRBV6-5 and TRBJ1-4; D perhaps matches TRBD1 (5 bases). The sample was peripheral blood. CDR3 nucleotides: TGTGCCAGCAGTCCGGTCGGGGGGTCGGGGGAAAAACTGTTTTTT. This encodes CASSPVGGSGEKLFF.